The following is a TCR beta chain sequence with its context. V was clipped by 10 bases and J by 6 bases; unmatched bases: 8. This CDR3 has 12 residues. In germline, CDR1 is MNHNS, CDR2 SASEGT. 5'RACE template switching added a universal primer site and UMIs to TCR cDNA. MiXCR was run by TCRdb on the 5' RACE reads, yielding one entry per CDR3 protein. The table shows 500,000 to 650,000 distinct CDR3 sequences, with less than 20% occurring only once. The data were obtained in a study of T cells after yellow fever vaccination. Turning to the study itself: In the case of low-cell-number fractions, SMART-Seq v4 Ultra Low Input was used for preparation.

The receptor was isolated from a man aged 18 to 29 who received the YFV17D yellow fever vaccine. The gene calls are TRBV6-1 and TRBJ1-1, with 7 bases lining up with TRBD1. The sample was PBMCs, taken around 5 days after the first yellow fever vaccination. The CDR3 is CAIQGVGPEAFF. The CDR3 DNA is TGTGCCATCCAGGGGGTAGGTCCTGAAGCTTTCTTT.